A selection of T cell receptor beta chains follows, all from one sample in a study of T-cell reconstitution after alpha-beta-depleted transplantation in children. TCRdb ran MiXCR on the PCR reads and lists one entry per CDR3 protein. The sample carries around 76,000 distinct CDR3 sequences, around 18% recorded once. Sequencing was performed on PBMCs, mostly from graft donor cells, taken 360 days after TCRalphabeta/CD19-depleted stem cell transplant. The receptors here all came from a male patient aged 2 to 9 who had a stem cell transplant for acute lymphoblastic leukemia, so the T cells may come from the graft donor. Each CDR3 is given with its conserved first and last residue. Each record gives: D gene, V gene, J gene, clone size, CDR3 protein, CDR3 DNA. D genes are given only for firm matches. Clone sizes are given selectively: once, few, many, or a class where the clone is expanded.

>TRBD2|TRBV11-2|TRBJ2-7|-
CASSLGTRDYEQYF
TGTGCCAGCAGCTTAGGGACTAGAGACTACGAGCAGTACTTC
>TRBD2|TRBV28|TRBJ2-2|-
CASSLWYRGPISGRGPSDTGELFF
TGTGCCAGCAGTTTATGGTACAGGGGGCCAATTAGCGGGAGGGGCCCTTCGGACACCGGGGAGCTGTTTTTT
>-|TRBV30|TRBJ2-2|-
CAWSVHWSVAGRNTGELFF
TGTGCCTGGAGTGTACATTGGTCTGTGGCGGGCCGGAACACCGGGGAGCTGTTTTTT
>TRBD2|TRBV10-3|TRBJ2-1|-
CAIRGGRANEQFF
TGTGCCATCAGGGGCGGGAGGGCCAATGAGCAGTTCTTC
>-|TRBV7-2|TRBJ2-7|few
CASSPHGKGLYEQYF
TGTGCCAGCAGCCCGCATGGGAAAGGACTCTACGAGCAGTACTTC
>-|TRBV12-3/TRBV12-4|TRBJ1-2|few
CASSSGQRYRYTF
TGTGCCAGCAGTTCGGGCCAAAGGTATCGCTACACCTTC
>-|TRBV27|TRBJ1-4|many
CASSYGTNEKLFF
TGTGCCAGCAGTTACGGGACTAATGAAAAACTGTTTTTT
>TRBD2|TRBV7-9|TRBJ2-7|-
CASSLGIGGRPGYEQYF
TGTGCCAGCAGCTTAGGCATCGGCGGGAGGCCGGGCTACGAGCAGTACTTC
>TRBD2|TRBV12-3/TRBV12-4|TRBJ2-7|-
CASSLAFLAGGLSEQYF
TGTGCCAGCAGTTTAGCCTTCTTAGCGGGAGGACTGTCCGAGCAGTACTTC
>-|TRBV3-1|TRBJ2-7|few
CASSPTYPYEQYF
TGTGCCAGCAGCCCCACCTATCCCTACGAGCAGTACTTC
>-|TRBV10-3|TRBJ1-1|many
CAIRWGADTEAFF
TGTGCCATCAGGTGGGGGGCAGACACTGAAGCTTTCTTT
>-|TRBV29-1|TRBJ2-2|few
CSVAAYRNGPVTGELFF
TGCAGCGTTGCAGCTTACCGGAACGGACCGGTCACCGGGGAGCTGTTTTTT
>TRBD2|TRBV14|TRBJ2-7|few
CASSQGLTSGSRYEQYF
TGTGCCAGCAGCCAAGGACTAACTAGCGGGAGTAGATACGAGCAGTACTTC
>-|TRBV6-1|TRBJ2-7|few
CASRPQGYYEQYF
TGTGCCAGCAGACCACAGGGATACTACGAGCAGTACTTC
>-|TRBV5-1|TRBJ1-1|many
CASSLWGMNTEAFF
TGCGCCAGCAGCTTGTGGGGCATGAACACTGAAGCTTTCTTT
>-|TRBV3-1|TRBJ2-5|few
CASSQGVRAGETQYF
TGTGCCAGCAGCCAAGGGGTGAGGGCCGGGGAGACCCAGTACTTC
>-|TRBV7-9|TRBJ1-5|many
CASSSYSNQPQHF
TGTGCCAGCAGCTCTTATAGCAATCAGCCCCAGCATTTT
>-|TRBV6-5|TRBJ2-7|-
CASSYATTSGYEQYF
TGTGCCAGCAGTTACGCTACCACATCAGGGTACGAGCAGTACTTC
>-|TRBV2|TRBJ2-7|many
CASSEVYEQYF
TGTGCCAGCAGTGAAGTATACGAGCAGTACTTC
>-|TRBV29-1|TRBJ1-5|-
CSVAGTGSEPQHF
TGCAGCGTAGCCGGGACGGGGAGTGAGCCCCAGCATTTT
>-|TRBV4-1|TRBJ2-6|-
CASSQDRRGHGANVLTF
TGCGCCAGCAGCCAAGATCGCCGGGGGCATGGGGCCAACGTCCTGACTTTC
>-|TRBV27|TRBJ2-7|-
CASSFDLATAQYF
TGTGCCAGCAGTTTCGACCTAGCGACCGCGCAGTACTTC
>-|TRBV4-1|TRBJ2-2|-
CASSQEGPGWVPGELFF
TGCGCCAGCAGCCAAGAGGGGCCAGGGTGGGTCCCCGGGGAGCTGTTTTTT
>TRBD1|TRBV2|TRBJ1-1|-
CASSERQGEAFF
TGTGCCAGCAGCGAAAGACAGGGTGAAGCTTTCTTT
>-|TRBV7-9|TRBJ2-5|-
CASSLSIRRETQYF
TGTGCCAGCAGCCTAAGCATAAGGAGGGAGACCCAGTACTTC
>TRBD2|TRBV4-1|TRBJ2-6|-
CASSQPSGSPSGANVLTF
TGCGCCAGCAGCCAACCTAGCGGGAGCCCCTCTGGGGCCAACGTCCTGACTTTC
>TRBD1|TRBV12-3/TRBV12-4|TRBJ2-1|few
CASSFGQGWAEQFF
TGTGCCAGCAGTTTTGGACAGGGTTGGGCTGAGCAGTTCTTC
>TRBD1|TRBV11-1|TRBJ2-1|-
CASSFRTGGNEQFF
TGTGCCAGCAGCTTCAGGACAGGGGGAAATGAGCAGTTCTTC
>TRBD2|TRBV4-1|TRBJ2-7|few
CASSQEAGTSGYYEQYF
TGCGCCAGCAGCCAAGAGGCCGGGACTAGCGGGTACTACGAGCAGTACTTC
>-|TRBV18|TRBJ2-6|few
CASSQRTLTSGANVLTF
TGTGCCAGCTCACAACGGACCCTCACCTCTGGGGCCAACGTCCTGACTTTC
>TRBD2|TRBV24-1|TRBJ2-1|-
CATSGLSGRAVYEQFF
TGTGCCACCAGTGGCTTAAGCGGGAGGGCCGTCTATGAGCAGTTCTTC
>-|TRBV12-3/TRBV12-4|TRBJ1-1|-
CASSLGTPVFEEAFF
TGTGCCAGCAGTTTGGGAACGCCCGTTTTTGAAGAAGCTTTCTTT
>TRBD1|TRBV5-1|TRBJ2-1|-
CASSLILDPGQGYNEQFF
TGCGCCAGCAGCTTGATTCTAGACCCGGGACAGGGCTACAATGAGCAGTTCTTC
>-|TRBV4-2|TRBJ2-2|-
CASSQDRPLGAGRGELFF
TGTGCCAGCAGCCAAGACCGTCCCCTGGGGGCAGGGCGAGGGGAGCTGTTTTTT
>-|TRBV27|TRBJ2-1|-
CASTPLGGSSAVYNEQFF
TGTGCCAGCACCCCCTTAGGTGGTAGCTCCGCGGTATACAATGAGCAGTTCTTC
>TRBD1|TRBV6-5|TRBJ1-1|-
CASSYPDRGIDYTEAFF
TGTGCCAGCAGTTACCCGGACAGGGGGATTGACTACACTGAAGCTTTCTTT
>-|TRBV6-1|TRBJ1-5|-
CASSVAVYSNQPQHF
TGTGCCAGCAGTGTGGCAGTCTATAGCAATCAGCCCCAGCATTTT
>TRBD2|TRBV12-3/TRBV12-4|TRBJ2-5|-
CASSRSGPQETQYF
TGTGCCAGCAGCCGTAGCGGGCCCCAAGAGACCCAGTACTTC
>TRBD1|TRBV13|TRBJ2-5|-
CASSSRPGQLREVQYF
TGTGCCAGCAGCTCAAGACCGGGACAGCTAAGAGAGGTCCAGTACTTC
>-|TRBV10-3|TRBJ2-7|-
CAISEPDEQYF
TGTGCCATCAGTGAGCCCGACGAGCAGTACTTC
>-|TRBV29-1|TRBJ2-3|-
CSVERQTDTQYF
TGCAGCGTTGAGAGGCAAACAGATACGCAGTATTTT
>-|TRBV28|TRBJ2-1|medium-sized
CASSRAGEQFF
TGTGCCAGCAGTAGAGCGGGCGAGCAGTTCTTC
>-|TRBV5-1|TRBJ1-2|many
CASSRGQKENYGYTF
TGCGCCAGCAGCAGAGGACAGAAAGAAAACTATGGCTACACCTTC
>TRBD1|TRBV5-1|TRBJ2-1|many
CASTYSGTDDNEQFF
TGCGCCAGTACGTATTCCGGGACAGATGACAATGAGCAGTTCTTC
>-|TRBV5-1|TRBJ2-7|few
CASSHLLDRNEQYF
TGCGCCAGCAGCCACTTACTTGATAGGAACGAGCAGTACTTC
>-|TRBV5-1|TRBJ2-7|-
CASGYVGRTEQYF
TGCGCCAGCGGTTACGTCGGGAGAACCGAGCAGTACTTC
>TRBD1|TRBV12-3/TRBV12-4|TRBJ1-2|-
CASSFGQGAGGYTF
TGTGCCAGCAGTTTCGGGCAGGGGGCAGGAGGCTACACCTTC
>TRBD2|TRBV6-1|TRBJ2-3|-
CATREMGLAGVGTQYF
TGTGCCACTCGGGAGATGGGACTAGCGGGAGTGGGTACGCAGTATTTT
>-|TRBV20-1|TRBJ2-6|-
CSAPRTGANVLTF
TGCAGTGCCCCCAGGACCGGGGCCAACGTCCTGACTTTC
>-|TRBV5-6|TRBJ2-7|-
CASSWGGTYPYEQYF
TGTGCCAGCAGCTGGGGCGGGACTTACCCCTACGAGCAGTACTTC
>-|TRBV5-1|TRBJ2-5|-
CASSLVNGGRQETQYF
TGCGCCAGCAGCTTGGTTAACGGGGGACGTCAAGAGACCCAGTACTTC
>-|TRBV9|TRBJ1-2|few
CASSVGPPGRGVTF
TGTGCCAGCAGCGTAGGGCCCCCGGGCAGGGGCGTCACCTTC
>-|TRBV20-1|TRBJ2-7|-
CSASLATEQYF
TGCAGTGCTAGTCTTGCGACAGAGCAGTACTTC
>TRBD2|TRBV7-8|TRBJ2-3|-
CASSRGLGTDTQYF
TGTGCCAGCAGCCGAGGACTAGGCACAGATACGCAGTATTTT
>-|TRBV4-1|TRBJ1-5|few
CASSQSKGGNQPQHF
TGCGCCAGCAGCCAATCCAAGGGGGGCAATCAGCCCCAGCATTTT
>TRBD2|TRBV18|TRBJ2-3|-
CASSPIAGDITDTQYF
TGTGCCAGCTCTCCTATAGCGGGAGATATCACAGATACGCAGTATTTT
>-|TRBV10-2|TRBJ1-5|-
CASTPARNQPQHF
TGCGCCAGCACTCCGGCCCGCAATCAGCCCCAGCATTTT
>-|TRBV12-3/TRBV12-4|TRBJ1-5|-
CASSLQQGNQPQHF
TGTGCCAGCAGTCTACAACAGGGAAATCAGCCCCAGCATTTT
>-|TRBV7-9|TRBJ2-1|-
CASSIYNEQFF
TGTGCCAGCAGCATCTACAATGAGCAGTTCTTC